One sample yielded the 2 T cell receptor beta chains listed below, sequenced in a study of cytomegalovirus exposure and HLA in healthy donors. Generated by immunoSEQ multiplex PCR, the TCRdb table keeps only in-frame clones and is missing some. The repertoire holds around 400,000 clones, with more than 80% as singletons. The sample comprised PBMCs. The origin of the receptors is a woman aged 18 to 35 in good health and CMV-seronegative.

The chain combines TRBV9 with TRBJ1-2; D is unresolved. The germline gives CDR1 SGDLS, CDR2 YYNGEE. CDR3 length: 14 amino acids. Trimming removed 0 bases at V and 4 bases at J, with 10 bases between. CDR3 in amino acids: CASSVGFPSYGYTF. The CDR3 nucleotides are TGTGCCAGCAGCGTAGGATTCCCCAGCTATGGCTACACCTTC.

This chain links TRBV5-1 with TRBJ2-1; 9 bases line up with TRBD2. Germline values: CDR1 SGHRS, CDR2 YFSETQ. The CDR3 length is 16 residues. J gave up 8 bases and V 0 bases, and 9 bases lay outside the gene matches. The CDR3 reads CASSLVASGNEDEQFF. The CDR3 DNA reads TGCGCCAGCAGCTTGGTGGCTAGCGGGAATGAGGATGAGCAGTTCTTC.